Listed here are 13 T cell receptor beta chains from one sample, sequenced in a study of shared clonotypes between healthy human individuals. The protocol was immunoSEQ multiplex PCR, while the TCRdb copy is restricted to in-frame clones and leaves out a portion. The sample yields over a million clones, around 97% seen once. The sequenced sample was naive CD4+ T cells sorted from blood. The subset is: CD45RA+ positively selected. These receptors came from a man younger than 40 in good health.

The chain recombines TRBV6-5 with TRBJ1-2; TRBD1 is a possible D gene (5 bases). V lost 2 bases and J 7 bases, leaving 17 bases between the germline ends. The germline V gene encodes CDR1 MNHEY and CDR2 SVGAGI. CDR3 length equals 15 residues. DNA for the CDR3: TGTGCCAGCAGTTACAATAGGGGCGGCATCGGTGGCTACACCTTC. Amino acids: CASSYNRGGIGGYTF.

This clone was counted a single time. CDR3: CASSYWTGGPSEQYF. The CDR3 coding sequence is TGTGCCAGCAGTTATTGGACAGGGGGCCCCAGCGAGCAGTACTTC. The genes are TRBV28 and TRBJ2-7; 11 nucleotides match TRBD1. J gave up 6 bases and V 4 bases, and 8 bases lay outside the gene matches. CDR1 MDHEN and CDR2 SYDVKM come from the germline V gene. This CDR3 comprises 15 residues.

This chain connects TRBV30 to TRBJ2-1; 7 bases are shared with TRBD2. V lost 6 bases and J lost 7; bases outside the gene matches: 3. In germline, CDR1 is GTSNPN, CDR2 SVGIG (reference sequence). CDR3 length equals 11 residues. CDR3 sequence: CACGGRNEQFF. The CDR3 bases are TGTGCCTGTGGCGGGAGAAATGAGCAGTTCTTC.

The V and J genes are TRBV7-9 and TRBJ1-3; D is perhaps TRBD1 (6 bases). Trimming left V 5 bases short and J 4 bases short, with 18 bases between. The length of the CDR3 is 16 residues. Germline CDR1 reads SEHNR; CDR2 reads FQNEAQ (reference sequence). CDR3 DNA: TGTGCCAGCAGCCCCCGGACAGCCGTAACCGGAAACACCATATATTTT. It is translated as CASSPRTAVTGNTIYF.

The chain recombines TRBV10-3 with TRBJ2-1; 7 bases match TRBD2. V lost 4 bases to trimming and J lost 10 bases; unmatched junction nucleotides: 22. The CDR3 extends over 18 amino acids. Germline-derived CDR1 and CDR2 are ENHRY and SYGVKD. The CDR3 sequence is CAISGDSNSGGRGWEQFF. In nucleotides, the CDR3 is TGTGCCATCAGTGGGGATTCAAACTCAGGCGGGAGAGGCTGGGAGCAGTTCTTC.

The rearrangement links TRBV6-5 to TRBJ2-7, with D possibly TRBD1 on 6 matching bases. V lost 0 bases and J 2 bases, leaving 14 bases between the germline ends. The germline V gene encodes CDR1 MNHEY and CDR2 SVGAGI. The CDR3 loop spans 16 amino acids. The CDR3 DNA is TGTGCCAGCAGTTACTCATCGAGGAGGACAGCCTACGAGCAGTACTTC. Its translation: CASSYSSRRTAYEQYF.

V is TRBV27 and J is TRBJ2-3; 10 bases agree with TRBD2. The germline CDR1 and CDR2 sequences are MNHEY and SMNVEV (reference sequence). J lost 10 bases, V lost 6 bases, and 1 base had no gene match. This CDR3 region has 11 residues. The CDR3 reads CASRSGRAQYF. CDR3 nucleotides: TGTGCCAGCAGGAGCGGGAGGGCGCAGTATTTT.

This chain connects TRBV5-4 to TRBJ2-5, with 7 bases aligning to TRBD1. With V trimmed by 4 bases and J by 3 bases, 3 bases remained unmatched. The CDR3 covers 13 residues. Germline CDR1 SGHNT, CDR2 YYREEE (reference sequence). CDR3 residues: CASSRTGEETQYF. The CDR3 DNA reads TGTGCCAGCAGCCGTACAGGGGAAGAGACCCAGTACTTC.

This clone was seen once. The chain couples TRBV5-6 to TRBJ2-5, with a tentative D call TRBD1 (6 bases). Germline V gene sequence: CDR1 SGHDT, CDR2 YYEEEE. V was trimmed by 5 bases and J by 7 bases, leaving 15 bases between them. The CDR3 is 13 residues long. The CDR3 here is CASRGASQGTQYF. The DNA of the CDR3 is TGTGCCAGCAGGGGGGCCTCACAGGGGACCCAGTACTTC.

This clone appeared a single time. The chain uses TRBV6-5 and TRBJ1-1; D not certain. This CDR3 is 14 amino acids long. Trimming removed 0 bases at V and 1 base at J, with 6 bases between. The germline gives CDR1 MNHEY, CDR2 SVGAGI. The chain's CDR3 is CASSYSTANTEAFF. The CDR3, as DNA: TGTGCCAGCAGTTACTCAACGGCGAACACTGAAGCTTTCTTT.

This clone was recorded once. This chain connects TRBV27 to TRBJ2-1; 14 bases line up with TRBD2. With 4 bases clipped from V and 6 bases from J, the junction kept 14 bases outside the gene matches. CDR3 size: 19 residues. Per germline, CDR1 MNHEY and CDR2 SMNVEV (reference sequence). The CDR3 nucleotides are TGTGCCAGCAGTTCAAGGACTAGCGGGAGGCCAGGGAGAGGCAATGAGCAGTTCTTC. Translation: CASSSRTSGRPGRGNEQFF.

In DNA form, the CDR3 reads TGTGCCAGCAGCCCGCGCGGAAACACCATATATTTT. Encoded protein: CASSPRGNTIYF. This chain joins TRBV7-9 and TRBJ1-3; D gene uncertain. Germline CDR1 reads SEHNR; CDR2 reads FQNEAQ (reference sequence). The CDR3 length is 12 residues. V was clipped by 5 bases and J by 4 bases, with 6 bases between them.

The chain employs TRBV7-2 and TRBJ2-7; 9 nucleotides match TRBD1. J was trimmed by 6 bases and V by 5 bases; bases with no gene match: 5. The V gene's germline CDR1 is SGHTA and CDR2 FQGNSA. The CDR3 totals 13 residues. The CDR3 DNA reads as TGTGCCAGCAGCCGGGACAGGGAAAGCGAGCAGTACTTC. It yields the protein CASSRDRESEQYF.